This TCR beta chain was obtained from a study of control samples from healthy donors and cancer patients. Using immunoSEQ multiplex PCR, the repertoire was profiled, and TCRdb retains in-frame clones only, with some absent. The table has about 2,400 clones, around 97% seen once. Looked up from germline, CDR1 is LNHDA and CDR2 is SQIVND (reference sequence). The V end was cut by 1 base, the J end by 3 bases, with 4 bases between. The CDR3 is 14 amino acids. Specimen: PBMCs. The TCR originated in an older man with head and neck cancer. The V gene is TRBV19, the J gene TRBJ1-6; the D is unclear. CDR3 DNA: TGTGCCAGTAGTATAGCAGGCTATAATTCACCCCTCCACTTT. Its translation: CASSIAGYNSPLHF.